Given below is one T cell receptor (beta chain) in context. This clone has only one observation. Its binding antigen is unknown. Base-call qualities are not available, and no considerably larger clone is one nucleotide away. The cohort consisted of 650 to 700 healthy bone marrow donors. At the time of sampling, every cohort member was nominally healthy, though immune exposures that went unrecorded were likely present. The donor was CMV seronegative and was included in the group of a few hundred seronegative cohort members. A peripheral blood sample was provided by each donor, and peripheral blood mononuclear cells were used for TCR beta sequencing. Genomic DNA was extracted from the blood cell samples with the Qiagen DNeasy Blood Extraction Kit. The sample is drawn from a study of cytomegalovirus exposure and HLA in healthy donors listed by TCRdb under 2017. General notes on the study: An earlier analysis of approximately 550 of the donors reported roughly 300 Gb of sequence data and 120 million or so unique TCR beta sequences from about 179 million T cells. Rather than using new phenotypic data, the later analysis identified candidate immune exposures from TCR beta sequences and from how often those sequences occurred across donors. Genome-wide SNP genotypes for about 65% of the 666 donors were used in a later genetic analysis, which treated that subset as a discovery cohort. High-throughput TCR immunosequencing, statistical association of individual TCRs with disease status, and machine learning were combined to predict cytomegalovirus infection status. Class I and class II HLA loci were covered by the typing at four-digit resolution. Every discovery cohort repertoire had been produced on one sequencing platform. Of the 398 genotyped donors, about 80% fell in the genetic ancestry cluster associated with self-reported Caucasian donors. Donor age, sex, ethnicity and CMV serostatus were compiled alongside the repertoire data. Roughly 5 DR-DQ haplotypes were handled as single units for association and clustering because linkage in the cohort was strong. The study aimed to test whether signatures of past pathogen exposure could be identified by cataloging public T cell receptors. Besides the first cohort of approximately 670 subjects, a separate validation cohort made up of about 120 different subjects was used. Among some 400 genotyped donors of the cohort, an average of about 240,000 unique TCR beta nucleotide sequences were sequenced per donor, 15% to 20% of them non-productive. Typing coverage varied by locus: about 620-630 donors for A, B, C, DRB1 and DQB1; more than 500 for DQA1; 606 for DPA1; 450 to 480 for DPB1. The study profiled the T cell repertoires of hundreds of subjects by immunosequencing and related them to cytomegalovirus serostatus. In a later analysis, previously published TCR beta repertoires from roughly 710 donors were re-analyzed and high-resolution HLA genotyping was added so that TCR occurrence patterns could be studied. About 280 gigabases of sequencing data and around 90 million unique TCR sequences made up an early release that covered some 640 HLA-typed donors. An earlier analysis of 587 of the donors used high-throughput TCR beta sequencing to judge whether each TCR beta V gene segment behaved as functional or pseudogenic.

Broader findings and caveats from the paper: Because the 87-base-pair reads could not distinguish some IMGT-functional V segments, including TRBV6-2 and TRBV6-3, those segments were excluded. In an earlier analysis of more than 500 of the donors, most TCR beta V segments appeared in productive rearrangements about 87% or about 30% of the time, broadly matching IMGT annotations. In the study, about 150 TCR beta chains were listed as associated with cytomegalovirus. A later analysis found that HLA-associated TCR beta chains were more clonally expanded and had lower generation probabilities than equally common non-associated chains. Specific HLA alleles were associated with roughly 16,000 TCR beta sequences at a false discovery rate of 0.05 in a later analysis. Linkage disequilibrium might explain the correlated functional status among segregating V segments, but an unknown experimental factor could not be ruled out. The cohort was sequenced for TCR beta chains only, and without alpha or paired-chain data the features that could be detected were limited. According to a later analysis, TCR association rates differed among HLA loci, with DRB1 alleles showing the most associated TCRs and HLA-C alleles showing the fewest. The classifier was reported to diagnose cytomegalovirus status with high specificity and sensitivity in both the original and validation cohorts. A few of the identified cytomegalovirus-associated TCR beta chains were confirmed in vitro to be specific for cytomegalovirus antigens. A cluster of highly shared sequence variants was judged likely to be a technical artifact of the sequencing pipeline. Roughly uniform sequencing depth across donors was assumed in presence/absence analyses, although this assumption may not hold. The earlier analysis of about 600 of the donors excluded some 15 rarely observed V segments, including chromosome 9 orphons, because counts were too low. A further reported finding was that TCR beta sequences accurately predicted the HLA-A and HLA-B alleles for most subjects in the first cohort. Because HLA typing was missing for some donors at each locus, association tests included only the typed subset. The authors suggested that the approach could potentially be extended to other disease states and immunological phenotypes. An association between a missense DCLRE1C variant and V-gene and J-gene trimming of TCR beta chains was found in a later genetic analysis and replicated in an independent cohort. For the cohort, immune exposure information was limited to CMV serostatus. Most CMV-associated TCR beta chains appeared to be HLA-restricted in a later analysis, and the HLA associations seemed to be driven largely by CMV exposure. Assigning TCR associations to individual alleles was difficult when HLA alleles, especially DR and DQ, strongly co-occurred. In a later analysis, several top co-occurrence clusters were reported to appear linked to parvovirus B19, influenza, CMV and Epstein-Barr virus. A later genetic analysis reported fewer N-insertions in productive TCRs among donors in an Asian-associated ancestry cluster than the roughly 670-donor mean. Most TCR sequences were seen in very few donors, while some public TCRs were found in many individuals.

Receptor amplification or capture employed the immunoSEQ multiplex PCR assay. For the multiplex PCR, a mixture combining 60 forward primers for TCR Vbeta segments and 13 reverse primers for TCR Jbeta segments was used. A multiplex PCR assay on genomic DNA amplified the CDR3 region of rearranged TCR beta genes. The amplified TCR beta libraries were sequenced on the Illumina HiSeq System as 87-base-pair reads. As for the authors' bioinformatics: A later analysis tallied some 79 million unique TCR beta chains across the 666 repertoires, and some 10 million of those chains were shared by two or more donors. A nearest-neighbor algorithm error-corrected the raw reads and collapsed the reads into unique sequences, merging closely related sequences to remove PCR and sequencing errors. To assign V, D and J gene segments, CDR3 sequences were aligned to IMGT reference sequences. For a sequence to be retained, a match of at least six nucleotides was required to both a V gene segment and a J gene segment. A rearrangement was called productive if the CDR3 had no stop codons and remained in frame with V and J, and every other rearrangement was called non-productive. Following IMGT convention, CDR3 was defined as the stretch from the second conserved V-encoded cysteine up to the conserved J-encoded phenylalanine. In an earlier analysis of approximately 500 of the donors, sequences lacking an unambiguous match to a single V gene segment were excluded. An earlier analysis of fewer than 750 of the donors classified V segments as functional when productive rearrangements were above 56.7% and as segregating when the standard deviation between donors was above 5%. A statistical classification framework was built for diagnosing cytomegalovirus status from the catalog of TCR beta chain sequences. V and J gene assignment, in a later analysis, came from comparing TCR nucleotide sequences with IMGT/GENE-DB human TR gene sequences. The TCRdist pipeline was used in a later analysis to assign CDR3 sequences and most-parsimonious VDJ recombination scenarios. A later analysis defined each TCR beta chain by its CDR3 amino acid sequence plus V-gene family, and excluded reads lacking a unique V-gene family. In a later analysis, 450 to 600 highly shared, low-generation-probability nucleotide sequences were removed to address suspected cross-contamination and a sequencing artifact. For each public chain, a later analysis derived a clonal expansion index from normalized ranks of inferred template counts within each repertoire. In a later analysis, generation probabilities were computed using a VDJ recombination model fitted to out-of-frame rearrangements, and the results were checked against IGoR. In a later analysis, hypergeometric tests were used to score TCR-TCR, TCR-HLA and TCR-CMV co-occurrence, with a repertoire-size bias correction applied to TCR pairs. A later analysis estimated false discovery rates by permuting HLA or CMV assignments 20 times. In a later analysis, co-occurring TCRs were grouped with DBSCAN, and TCRdist sequence similarity was added when clustering was performed within HLA-allele-positive subsets. Co-occurrence clustering excluded repertoires with fewer than 30,000 or more than 120,000 public chains, plus five with anomalous nucleotide sharing. TCRdb limited this immuneACCESS table to in-frame rearrangements with V and J called. A share of clones is missing; checked studies link under half to unresolved V genes, and the rest is unexplained. That table furnishes V, J and clone size, whereas the DNA furnished D and trimming. The sample yields about 160,000 clones; 85% were counted once. The top ten hold 1% of the sample.

Cut back by 4 bases and 1 base, the V and J ends lie 14 bases apart. The CDR3 runs 15 amino acids, cysteine and phenylalanine included. The CDR3 DNA has 45 bases and is translated from base 1. CDR1 and CDR2, per the germline V gene, are ENHRY and SYGVKD. What was sequenced was PBMCs. The rearranged segments are TRBV10-3 and TRBJ2-7, with a weak D call of TRBD2 (5 bases match). The source is a boy aged 2 to 10 in good health and CMV-seronegative. In nucleotides, the sequence is TGTGCCATCAGTGGGAGGTGGACGTATTCCTACGAGCAGTACTTC. The encoded protein is CAISGRWTYSYEQYF.